This T cell receptor beta chain comes out of a study of T cell repertoires in aging, cancer and after chemotherapy. The CDR3 runs to 18 residues. In germline, CDR1 is MNHEY, CDR2 SVGEGT. The template was genomic DNA from peripheral blood, not RNA. On this clonotype itself: The junction differs from germline at one of its ends, possibly a read error.

TRB rearrangements spanning V, D and J were amplified using mixed TRB-A/B primers. Via MiXCR, TCRdb re-called the multiplex PCR reads, giving one row per CDR3 protein. Found here are about 19,000 distinct CDR3 sequences, about 37% of them singletons; the top ten hold roughly 18%. The chain recombines TRBV6-2 or TRBV6-3 with TRBJ2-2, with 10 bases that match TRBD1. This TCR was sampled from a human donor with a solid tumor. Source material: blood. CDR3 in DNA: TGTGCCAGCAGGCAAGAACTGGGACAGGGGATAAACACCGGGGAGCTGTTGTTT. It yields the protein CASRQELGQGINTGELLF.